These 8 T cell receptor beta chains originate from one sample sequenced in a study of cytomegalovirus exposure and HLA in healthy donors. TCRdb keeps only in-frame clones here, not all; method: immunoSEQ multiplex PCR. The sample consists of roughly 67,000 clones, 90% to 95% of them appearing once. Sequenced: PBMCs. The receptors shown here come from a man between 18 and 35 years old in good health and CMV-seronegative.

The rearrangement links TRBV6-6 to TRBJ1-1, with 9 nucleotides matching TRBD1. Germline V CDR1 and CDR2: MNHNY, SVGAGI (reference sequence). This CDR3 spans 12 amino acids. Trimming removed 7 bases from V and 8 bases from J; junction bases left unmatched: 5. CDR3 sequence reads: CASNPGTGEAFF. Here the CDR3 DNA reads TGTGCCAGCAATCCCGGGACAGGGGAAGCTTTCTTT.

This chain uses TRBV7-3 with TRBJ1-1; 7 positions agree with TRBD1. Germline V lookup: CDR1 SGHTA, CDR2 FQGTGA. The CDR3 is made up of 13 amino acids. V shed 8 bases and J 1 base; nucleotides not matched to a gene: 4. The CDR3 is CASGRQGNTEAFF. DNA of the CDR3: TGTGCCAGCGGCAGACAGGGGAACACTGAAGCTTTCTTT.

The chain couples TRBV9 to TRBJ1-1; TRBD1 matches at 8 bases. Trimming at V came to 0 bases and at J to 5 bases, leaving 9 bases not matched to a gene. The CDR3 is 16 amino acids. Germline V gene data show CDR1 as SGDLS and CDR2 as YYNGEE. This CDR3 is CASSVDFGRGHTEAFF. The CDR3 DNA reads TGTGCCAGCAGCGTAGATTTCGGCAGGGGGCATACTGAAGCTTTCTTT.

The V call is TRBV7-2, the J call TRBJ2-1, with D maybe TRBD1 (5 bases). The ends were cut back, 1 base at V and 2 bases at J, with 9 bases in the middle. The CDR3 has 15 amino acids. Germline V CDR1 and CDR2: SGHTA, FQGNSA. Written as DNA, the CDR3 is TGTGCCAGCAGCTTAGGGATAGGGGCCTACAATGAGCAGTTCTTC. Translation gives CASSLGIGAYNEQFF.

The chain recombines TRBV7-9 with TRBJ2-7; D uncertain. CDR1 SEHNR and CDR2 FQNEAQ come from the germline V gene (reference sequence). The CDR3 is made up of 17 amino acids. Trimming removed 4 bases at V and 4 bases at J, with 23 bases between. The CDR3 is CASSSTGTHVAWYEQYF. The CDR3 nucleotides read TGTGCCAGCAGCTCTACGGGTACTCACGTCGCGTGGTACGAGCAGTACTTC.

The chain combines TRBV28 with TRBJ2-1; 8 bases map to TRBD1. V lost 7 bases, J lost 8 bases, and 13 bases stayed unmatched. Germline V gene data show CDR1 as MDHEN and CDR2 as SYDVKM. This CDR3 spans 15 amino acids. CDR3 residues: CASKVGAGGMDEQFF. CDR3 sequence (DNA): TGTGCCAGCAAAGTAGGGGCAGGGGGCATGGATGAGCAGTTCTTC.

This CDR3 is CASSSEGVSPYEQYF. The CDR3 DNA reads as TGTGCCAGCAGCTCCGAGGGGGTTTCCCCATACGAGCAGTACTTC. The rearrangement joins TRBV9 to TRBJ2-7, with D possibly TRBD1 on 6 matching bases. Trimming shortened V by 4 bases and J by 4 bases, and 18 bases separated the two germline ends. Germline values: CDR1 SGDLS, CDR2 YYNGEE. The CDR3 contains 15 residues.

The CDR3 is CASSLTGGKGNTIYF. For the CDR3, the DNA is TGTGCCAGCAGTTTGACAGGGGGCAAGGGAAACACCATATATTTT. The chain combines TRBV28 with TRBJ1-3; TRBD1 matches at 10 bases. The germline V gene has CDR1 MDHEN and CDR2 SYDVKM. The CDR3 is 15 residues long. Trimming at V came to 3 bases and at J to 4 bases, leaving 3 bases not matched to a gene.